This TCR beta chain was sequenced during a study of cytomegalovirus exposure and HLA in healthy donors (TCRdb year 2017). Concerning the study at large: According to a later analysis, one platform produced both the roughly 120 validation repertoires and the 666 repertoires of the first cohort. The study aimed to test whether signatures of past pathogen exposure could be identified by cataloging public T cell receptors. Besides the first cohort of hundreds of subjects, a separate validation cohort made up of over a hundred different subjects was used. The study combined high-throughput TCR immunosequencing, statistical association of individual TCRs with disease status, and machine learning to predict cytomegalovirus infection status.

Separate from the approximately 690-subject first cohort, the validation cohort of 90 to 150 subjects was the group to which the donors belonged. The method was the immunoSEQ multiplex PCR assay. Regarding the original processing steps: To diagnose cytomegalovirus status from the catalog of TCR beta chain sequences, a statistical classification framework was built. The immuneACCESS repertoire file appears here via TCRdb, limited to in-frame rearrangements. These files lack a portion of the clones; in checked studies, under half of the deficit traces to unresolved V genes, and the cause of the others is not known. V and J calls and clone size are those listed in that table; D and trimming were worked out from the DNA. The sample includes under 300,000 clones, with 80% to 90% observed a single time. The ten largest clones capture 1% of the sample. General findings and caveats noted by the study authors: In both the original and validation cohorts, the classifier was reported to diagnose cytomegalovirus status with high specificity and sensitivity. In the study, roughly 160 TCR beta chains were listed as associated with cytomegalovirus. Across donors, most TCR sequences were observed very rarely, whereas some public TCRs were present in many individuals. In vitro tests confirmed that three of the cytomegalovirus-associated TCR beta chains recognize cytomegalovirus antigens. A later analysis had no HLA typing for the validation cohort, so co-occurrence there was scored across all 130 or so repertoires. The authors suggested that the approach could potentially be extended to other disease states and immunological phenotypes. Of the cluster scores, about 94% were above 0 in a later analysis, which found that TCRs clustered in the first cohort also tended to co-occur in the 95 to 150 validation repertoires.

There are 15 amino acids in the CDR3, from cysteine to phenylalanine inclusive. Of all the DNA, just the CDR3 is kept, 45 bases in frame from base 1. The germline V end is reduced by 0 bases and the J end by 5 bases; junction bases left unmatched: 2. Based on the germline V gene (reference sequence), the CDR1 and CDR2 sequences are SGHNT and YYREEE. Comments on this clone: What antigen it recognizes has not been identified. No much larger clone exists at a distance of one base, and base qualities are not known.

The rearrangement combines TRBV5-4 with TRBJ2-2; 9 nucleotides in the junction match TRBD2. This receptor was taken from a woman aged 18-30 years in good health and CMV-seronegative. Sequencing input: PBMCs. The CDR3 region reads CASSLAAGGTGELFF. The sequenced DNA is TGTGCCAGCAGCTTGGCCGCGGGAGGGACCGGGGAGCTGTTTTTT.